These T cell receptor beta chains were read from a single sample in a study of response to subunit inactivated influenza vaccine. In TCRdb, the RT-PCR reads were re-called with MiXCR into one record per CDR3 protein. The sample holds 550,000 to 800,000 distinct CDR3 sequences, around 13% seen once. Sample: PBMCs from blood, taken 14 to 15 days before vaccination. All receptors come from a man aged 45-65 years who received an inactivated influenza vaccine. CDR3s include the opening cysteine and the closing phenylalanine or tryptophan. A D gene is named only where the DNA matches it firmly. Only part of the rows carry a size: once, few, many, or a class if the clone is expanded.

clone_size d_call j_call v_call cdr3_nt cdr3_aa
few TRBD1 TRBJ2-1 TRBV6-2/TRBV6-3 TGTGCCAGCAGTTTCCGGGACAGGGCCTACAATGAGCAGTTCTTC CASSFRDRAYNEQFF
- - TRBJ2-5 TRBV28 TGTGCCTGCGCCGTCAGGGAAGAGACCCAGTACTTC CACAVREETQYF
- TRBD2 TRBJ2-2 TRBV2 TGTGCCAGAACTAGCGGGAACACCGGGGAGCTGTTTTTT CARTSGNTGELFF
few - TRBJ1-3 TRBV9 TGTGCCAGCAGCGAGGGGGTTGTCGGAAACACCATATATTTT CASSEGVVGNTIYF
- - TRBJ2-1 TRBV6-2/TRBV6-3 TGTGCCAGCAGCGCATGGGGGAATGAGCAGTTCTTC CASSAWGNEQFF
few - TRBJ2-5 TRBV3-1 TGTGCCAGCAGCGGATCCCCGGGGACCCAAGAGACCCAGTACTTC CASSGSPGTQETQYF
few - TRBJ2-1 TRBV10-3 TGTGCCATCAGTACCCAGTCCTACAATGAGCAGTTCTTC CAISTQSYNEQFF
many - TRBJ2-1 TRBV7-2 TGTGCCAGCAGCTTACAGCGAAATGAGCAGTTCTTC CASSLQRNEQFF
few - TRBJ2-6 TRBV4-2 TGTGCCAGCAGCCAAGAGGGGGGGCCCGGGGCTGGGGCCAACGTCCTGACTTTC CASSQEGGPGAGANVLTF
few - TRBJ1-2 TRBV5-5 TGTGCCAGCAGCTTGGAGGGGCAATCCCCTAACTATGGCTACACCTTC CASSLEGQSPNYGYTF
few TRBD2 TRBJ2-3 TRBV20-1 TGCAGTGCGCCAAGACTAGCGGGAGTCTCAGATACGCAGTATTTT CSAPRLAGVSDTQYF
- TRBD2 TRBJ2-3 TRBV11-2 TGTGCCAGCAGCTTAGTTGTCGCGGGAGAACTGACAGATACGCAGTATTTT CASSLVVAGELTDTQYF
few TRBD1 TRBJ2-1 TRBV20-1 TGCAGTGCTAAGGGACAGAACTACAATGAGCAGTTCTTC CSAKGQNYNEQFF
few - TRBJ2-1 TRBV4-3 TGCGCCAGCAGCCAAGAGGGGTGGGGATATAGAGGCAATGAGCAGTTCTTC CASSQEGWGYRGNEQFF
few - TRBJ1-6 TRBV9 TGTGCCAGCAGCGAGGGGACAACCTATAATTCACCCCTCCACTTT CASSEGTTYNSPLHF
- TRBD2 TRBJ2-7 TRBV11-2 TGTGCCAGCAGCTTAGGTTCGCTAGCGGGGGTCTACGAGCAGTACTTC CASSLGSLAGVYEQYF
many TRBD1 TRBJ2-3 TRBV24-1 TGTGCCACCAGTGATCGACAGGGGGCCTCGAGCACAGATACGCAGTATTTT CATSDRQGASSTDTQYF
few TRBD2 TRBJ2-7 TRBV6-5 TGTGCCAGCAGTTACTCGGGACTAGGCTCCTACGAGCAGTACTTC CASSYSGLGSYEQYF
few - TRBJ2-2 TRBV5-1 TGCGCCAGCAGCTTGGCGGCGAGGCTCACCGGGGAGCTGTTTTTT CASSLAARLTGELFF
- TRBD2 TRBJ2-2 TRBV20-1 TGCAGTGCAAAATCTAGCGGGACATGGAAGTGGGGGGAGCTGTTTTTT CSAKSSGTWKWGELFF
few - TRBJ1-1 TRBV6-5 TGTGCCAGCAGTTACTCCCTACTTACAGGGTCGGGGAACACTGAAGCTTTCTTT CASSYSLLTGSGNTEAFF
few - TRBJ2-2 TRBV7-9 TGTGCCAGCAGCAGAGACAGAGCCTACACCGGGGAGCTGTTTTTT CASSRDRAYTGELFF
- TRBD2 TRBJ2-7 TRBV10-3 TGTGCCATCAGCCGATCTAGCGGGAGGGGGTCGGGGGAGCAGTACTTC CAISRSSGRGSGEQYF
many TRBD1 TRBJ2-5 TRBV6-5 TGTGCCAGCAGTTACTCGGGACAGCGCCAAGAGACCCAGTACTTC CASSYSGQRQETQYF
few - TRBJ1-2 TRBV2 TGTGCCAGCAGTCGGACTCAGGGATTCTATGGCTACACCTTC CASSRTQGFYGYTF
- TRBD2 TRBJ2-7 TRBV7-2 TGTGCCAGCAGCTTGAAACTAGCGGGAGGGAAGGCCTACGAGCAGTACTTC CASSLKLAGGKAYEQYF
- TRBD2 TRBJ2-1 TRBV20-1 TGCAGTGCTAAGGGACTAGCGGGCTACAATGAGCAGTTCTTC CSAKGLAGYNEQFF
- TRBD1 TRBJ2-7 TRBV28 TGTGCCAGCAGTCGACCAGGGGGACGGCACGAGCAGTACTTC CASSRPGGRHEQYF
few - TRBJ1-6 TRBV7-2 TGTGCCAGCAGCTTGAGTTCAGGGTCTAATTCACCCCTCCACTTT CASSLSSGSNSPLHF
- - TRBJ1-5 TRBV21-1 TGTGCCAGCAGCAAAGGGGACAGGGGGGATAATAGCAATCAGCCCCAGCATTTT CASSKGDRGDNSNQPQHF
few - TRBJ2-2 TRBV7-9 TGTGCCAGCGTCCTTATGGGTTCTAGCACCGGGGAGCTGTTTTTT CASVLMGSSTGELFF
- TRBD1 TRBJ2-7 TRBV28 TGTGCCAGCAGTCCCAGGACAGGGACCACCTACGAGCAGTACTTC CASSPRTGTTYEQYF
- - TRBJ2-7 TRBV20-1 TGCAGTGGGGCCCCCGAGGTGAACTACGAGCAGTACTTC CSGAPEVNYEQYF
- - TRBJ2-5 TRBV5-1 TGCGCCAGCAGCGGCAGGGACCCGGGAGAGACCCAGTACTTC CASSGRDPGETQYF
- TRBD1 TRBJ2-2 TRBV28 TGTGCCAGCAGTTGGAAACAGGGGTTTTTGAACACCGGGGAGCTGTTTTTT CASSWKQGFLNTGELFF
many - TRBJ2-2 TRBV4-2 TGTGCCAGCAGCCAAGCCCAGGGTAACACCGGGGAGCTGTTTTTT CASSQAQGNTGELFF
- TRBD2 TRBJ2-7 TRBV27 TGTGCCAGCAGATCTGGACTAGCGGGTCCCTACGAGCAGTACTTC CASRSGLAGPYEQYF
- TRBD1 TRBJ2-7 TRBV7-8 TGTGCCAGCAGCTTACCTCCGGGACAGACCTACGAGCAGTACTTC CASSLPPGQTYEQYF
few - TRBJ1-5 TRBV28 TGTGCCAGCAGTTTTTATACTCAGCCCCAGCATTTT CASSFYTQPQHF
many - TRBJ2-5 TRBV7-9 TGTGCCAGCAGCTTAGTAGAAGAGACCCAGTACTTC CASSLVEETQYF
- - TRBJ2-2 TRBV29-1 TGCAGCGTAGACAGGTCGAACACCGGGGAGCTGTTTTTT CSVDRSNTGELFF
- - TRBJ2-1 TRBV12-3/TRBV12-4 TGTGCCAGCAGAACGACAGGACCCAATGAGCAGTTCTTC CASRTTGPNEQFF
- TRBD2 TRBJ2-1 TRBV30 TGTGCCTGGAGGGGACTAGCGCGGAATGAGCAGTTCTTC CAWRGLARNEQFF
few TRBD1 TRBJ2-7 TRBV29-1 TGCAGCGTTCTCCGACAGGGGAACGGCGAGCAGTACTTC CSVLRQGNGEQYF
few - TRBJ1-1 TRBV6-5 TGTGCCAGCAGTTACTCGGGCAGTGTCTTCACTGAAGCTTTCTTT CASSYSGSVFTEAFF
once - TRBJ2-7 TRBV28 TGTGCCAGCAGTTTATTCGGTTCTCACTCCTACGAGCAGTACTTC CASSLFGSHSYEQYF
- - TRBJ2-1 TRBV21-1 TGTGCCAGCAGCAAACTGGACATGCCGAGCTCCTACAATGAGCAGTTCTTC CASSKLDMPSSYNEQFF
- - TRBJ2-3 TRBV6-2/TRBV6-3 TGTGCCATCCGACTTGGAGGCGCAGATACGCAGTATTTT CAIRLGGADTQYF
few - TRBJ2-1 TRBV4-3 TGCGCCAGCAGCCAAGTAGACGGGGTTGAGCAGTTCTTC CASSQVDGVEQFF